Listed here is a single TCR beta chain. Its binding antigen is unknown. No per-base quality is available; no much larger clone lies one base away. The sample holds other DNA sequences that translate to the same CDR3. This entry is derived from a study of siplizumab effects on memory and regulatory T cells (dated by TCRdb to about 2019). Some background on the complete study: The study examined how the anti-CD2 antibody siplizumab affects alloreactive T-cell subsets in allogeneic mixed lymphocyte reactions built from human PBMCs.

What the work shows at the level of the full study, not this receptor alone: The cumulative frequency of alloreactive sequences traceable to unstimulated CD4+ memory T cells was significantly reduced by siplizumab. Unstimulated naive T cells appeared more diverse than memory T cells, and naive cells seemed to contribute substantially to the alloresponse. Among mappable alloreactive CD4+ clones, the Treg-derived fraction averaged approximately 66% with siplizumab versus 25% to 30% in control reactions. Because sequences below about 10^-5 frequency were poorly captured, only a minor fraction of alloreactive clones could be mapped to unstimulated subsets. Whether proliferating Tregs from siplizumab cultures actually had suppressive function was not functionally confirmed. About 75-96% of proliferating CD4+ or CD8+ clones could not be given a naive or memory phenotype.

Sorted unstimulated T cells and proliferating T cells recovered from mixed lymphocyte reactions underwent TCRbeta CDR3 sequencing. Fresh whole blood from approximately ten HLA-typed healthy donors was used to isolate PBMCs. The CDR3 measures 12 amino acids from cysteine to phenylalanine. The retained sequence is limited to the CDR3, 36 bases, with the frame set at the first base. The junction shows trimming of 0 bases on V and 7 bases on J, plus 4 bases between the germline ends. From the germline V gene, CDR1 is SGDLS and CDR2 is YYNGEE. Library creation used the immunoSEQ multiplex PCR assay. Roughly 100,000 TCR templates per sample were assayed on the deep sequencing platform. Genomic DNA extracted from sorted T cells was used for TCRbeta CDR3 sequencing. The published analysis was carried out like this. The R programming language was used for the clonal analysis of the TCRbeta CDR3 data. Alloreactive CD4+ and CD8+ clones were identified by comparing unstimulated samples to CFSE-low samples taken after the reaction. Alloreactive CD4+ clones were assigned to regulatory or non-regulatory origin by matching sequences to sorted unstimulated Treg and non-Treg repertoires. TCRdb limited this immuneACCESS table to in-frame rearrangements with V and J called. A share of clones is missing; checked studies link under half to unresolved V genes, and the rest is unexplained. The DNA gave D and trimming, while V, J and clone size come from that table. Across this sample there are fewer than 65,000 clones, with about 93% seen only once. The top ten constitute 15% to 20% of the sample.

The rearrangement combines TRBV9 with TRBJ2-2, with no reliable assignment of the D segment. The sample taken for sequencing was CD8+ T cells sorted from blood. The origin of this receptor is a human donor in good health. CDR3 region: CASSVGSGELFF. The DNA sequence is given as TGTGCCAGCAGCGTAGGTAGCGGGGAGCTGTTTTTT.